The TCR beta chain described here comes from a study of cytomegalovirus exposure and HLA in healthy donors. General study results and limits: Through in vitro validation, three CMV-associated chains were shown to be specific for CMV antigens.

Of note for this clone: The antigen is undetermined.

PCR primers comprised 60 Vbeta and 13 Jbeta primers. Assay: immunoSEQ multiplex PCR; the TCRdb copy retains only in-frame clones and omits some. The sample lists 250,000 to 350,000 clones; about 90% were seen once. The CDR3 is 17 residues long. Trimming took off 5 bases at V and 2 bases at J, with 19 bases between the two ends. Germline CDR1 is SEHNR and CDR2 is FQNEAQ (reference sequence). The receptor was derived from a woman younger than 30 in good health and CMV-seronegative. J is TRBJ1-3 and V is TRBV7-9, with unresolved D. Specimen: PBMCs. The CDR3 DNA sequence: TGTGCCAGCAGCCAAGATCCGGACTGGAGAGCTGGAAACACCATATATTTT. Amino acid sequence: CASSQDPDWRAGNTIYF. The variable domain in full, completed from reference TRBV7-9 and TRBJ1-3, reads DTGVSQNPRHKITKRGQNVTFRCDPISEHNRLYWYRQTLGQGPEFLTYFQNEAQLEKSRLLSDRFSAERPKGSFSTLEIQRTEQGDSAMYLCASSQDPDWRAGNTIYFGEGSWLTVV.